The rows below give T cell receptor beta chains drawn from one sample of a study of shared clonotypes between healthy human individuals. Sequencing used immunoSEQ multiplex PCR; TCRdb keeps in-frame clones, though not all of them. The table shows roughly 2.2 million clones, with under 95% occurring only once. Source material: naive CD4+ T cells from PBMCs. The receptor set was obtained from a man in his late teens or twenties in good health. Some clones in this sample may be carry-over from other donors' samples. CDR3s include the opening cysteine and the closing phenylalanine or tryptophan.

V	CDR3
TRBV7-2	CASSPLAGDLTDTQYF
TRBV7-8	CASSLAARRPNGANVLTF
TRBV25-1	CASRPGGGYGYTF
TRBV28	CASATGGRNEKLFF
TRBV11-3	CASSFRDTTFNEQFF
TRBV5-1	CASSLLPADTQYF
TRBV6-4	CASSGDTNTEAFF
TRBV19	CASSIGSRGGVQPQHF
TRBV7-9	CASSLGTNYGYTF
TRBV15	CATSRVVGVRETQYF
TRBV18	CASSPILVISGTEAFF
TRBV18	CASSPTTGTGMNEQFF
TRBV29-1	CSVEASGSSYNEQFF
TRBV6-5	CASSYSGTGGADTQYF
TRBV9	CASSDRSVEYTGELFF
TRBV5-1	CASSLGLAGVFGYEQYF
TRBV28	CASSARGGAPETQYF
TRBV5-6	CASSLVQGPTRGYTF
TRBV5-1	CASSLAGTANEQFF
TRBV2	CASSEDRGNEQFF
TRBV6-6	CASSYDPGQGVQPQHF
TRBV7-3	CASSSTGGGEQYF
TRBV28	CASSTGVGANVLTF
TRBV19	CASSIGGRINEKLFF
TRBV7-9	CASSFSTGQGASGANVLTF
TRBV6-1	CASIQGGAGTYEQYF
TRBV10-1	CASRGRGLAGGGHIYEQYF
TRBV28	CASNPSNQPQHF
TRBV27	CASSSPPGRTNTEAFF
TRBV4-3	CASSQQTGTSFTDTQYF
TRBV9	CASSVGVGQFGEQYF
TRBV19	CATATGYGDTQYF
TRBV19	CASSAPPHSYGYTF
TRBV7-8	CASSSDRAGANVLTF
TRBV18	CASSPTADTYEQYF
TRBV18	CASSPRNRGENTEAFF
TRBV6-5	CASSYSPSGRTDTQYF
TRBV6-5	CASSYSGGRDTQYF
TRBV10-3	CAIKTSLQSSYEQYF
TRBV5-1	CASSLGGPGGYTF
TRBV28	CASIHGTGDQPQHF
TRBV4-3	CASSHPIYEQYF